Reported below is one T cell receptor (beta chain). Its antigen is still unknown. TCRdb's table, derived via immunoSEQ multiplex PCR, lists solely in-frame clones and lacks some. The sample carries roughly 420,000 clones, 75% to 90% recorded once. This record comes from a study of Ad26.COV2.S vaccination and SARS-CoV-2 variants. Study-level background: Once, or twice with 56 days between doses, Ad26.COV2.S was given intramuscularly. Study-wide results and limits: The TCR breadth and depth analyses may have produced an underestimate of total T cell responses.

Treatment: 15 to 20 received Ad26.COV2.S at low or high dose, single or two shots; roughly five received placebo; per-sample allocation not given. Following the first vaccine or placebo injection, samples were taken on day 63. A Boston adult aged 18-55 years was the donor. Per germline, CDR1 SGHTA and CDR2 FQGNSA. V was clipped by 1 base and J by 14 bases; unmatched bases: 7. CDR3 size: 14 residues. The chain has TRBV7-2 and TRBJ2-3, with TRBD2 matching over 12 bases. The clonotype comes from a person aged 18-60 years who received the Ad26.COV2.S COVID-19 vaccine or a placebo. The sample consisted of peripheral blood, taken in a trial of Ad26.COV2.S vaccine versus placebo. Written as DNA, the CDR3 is TGTGCCAGCAGCTTAGTAACTAGCGGGGGGAGTCGGTATTTT. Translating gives CASSLVTSGGSRYF. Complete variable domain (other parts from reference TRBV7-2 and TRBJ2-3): GAGVSQSPSNKVTEKGKDVELRCDPISGHTALYWYRQSLGQGLEFLIYFQGNSAPDKSGLPSDRFSAERTGGSVSTLTIQRTQQEDSAVYLCASSLVTSGGSRYFGPGTRLTVL.